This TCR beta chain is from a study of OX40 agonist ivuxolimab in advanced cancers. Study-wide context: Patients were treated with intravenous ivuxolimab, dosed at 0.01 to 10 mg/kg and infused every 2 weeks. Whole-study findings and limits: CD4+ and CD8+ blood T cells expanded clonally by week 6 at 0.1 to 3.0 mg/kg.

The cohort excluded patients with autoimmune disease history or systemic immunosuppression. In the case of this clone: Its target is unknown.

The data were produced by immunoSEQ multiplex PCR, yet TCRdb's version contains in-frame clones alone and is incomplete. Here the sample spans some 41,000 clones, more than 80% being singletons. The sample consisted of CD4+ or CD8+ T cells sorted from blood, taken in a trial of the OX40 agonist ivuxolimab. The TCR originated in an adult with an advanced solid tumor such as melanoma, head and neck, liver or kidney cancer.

The chain's CDR3 is CASTQTGVGGTQYF. The CDR3 DNA reads as TGTGCCAGCACCCAGACAGGGGTGGGGGGTACGCAGTATTTT. The chain joins TRBV7-3 to TRBJ2-3, with 8 positions matching TRBD1. The length of the CDR3 is 14 residues. Germline trimming cut 7 bases from V and 8 bases from J; bases unmatched to any gene: 11. Germline CDR1 is SGHTA and CDR2 is FQGTGA.